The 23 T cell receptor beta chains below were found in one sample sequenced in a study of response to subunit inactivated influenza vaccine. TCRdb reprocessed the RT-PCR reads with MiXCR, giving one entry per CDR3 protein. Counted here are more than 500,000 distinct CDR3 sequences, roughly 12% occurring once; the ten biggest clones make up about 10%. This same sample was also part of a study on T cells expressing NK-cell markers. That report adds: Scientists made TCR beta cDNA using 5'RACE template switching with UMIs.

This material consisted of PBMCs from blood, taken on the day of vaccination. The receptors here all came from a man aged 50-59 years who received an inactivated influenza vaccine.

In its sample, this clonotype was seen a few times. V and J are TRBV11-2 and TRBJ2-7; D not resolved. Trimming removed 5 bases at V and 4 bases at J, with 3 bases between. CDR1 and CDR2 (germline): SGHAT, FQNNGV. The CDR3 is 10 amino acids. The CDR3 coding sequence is TGTGCCAGCAGCGCGTACGAGCAGTACTTC. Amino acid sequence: CASSAYEQYF.

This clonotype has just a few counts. CDR3 residues: CASSLVEDEQYF. The CDR3 bases are TGTGCCAGCAGCTTAGTCGAGGACGAGCAGTACTTC. The genes are TRBV7-6 and TRBJ2-7; D uncertain. Trimming removed 1 base from V and 5 bases from J, with 6 bases in between. CDR1 is SGHVS, CDR2 FNYEAQ, per germline. The CDR3 runs to 12 residues.

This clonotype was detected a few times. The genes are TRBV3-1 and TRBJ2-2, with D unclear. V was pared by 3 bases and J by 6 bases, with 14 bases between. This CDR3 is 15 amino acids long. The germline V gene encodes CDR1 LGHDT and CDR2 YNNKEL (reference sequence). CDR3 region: CASSHRAKGSGELFF. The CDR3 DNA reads TGTGCCAGCAGCCACCGGGCCAAAGGTTCCGGGGAGCTGTTTTTT.

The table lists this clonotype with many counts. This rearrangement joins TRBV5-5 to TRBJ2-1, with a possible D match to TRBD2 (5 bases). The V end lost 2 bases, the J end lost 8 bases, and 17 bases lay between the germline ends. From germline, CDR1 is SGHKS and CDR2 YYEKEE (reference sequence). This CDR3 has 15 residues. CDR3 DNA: TGTGCCAGCAGCTTTGAGGGAGATTTGGTCGATGAGCAGTTCTTC. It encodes CASSFEGDLVDEQFF.

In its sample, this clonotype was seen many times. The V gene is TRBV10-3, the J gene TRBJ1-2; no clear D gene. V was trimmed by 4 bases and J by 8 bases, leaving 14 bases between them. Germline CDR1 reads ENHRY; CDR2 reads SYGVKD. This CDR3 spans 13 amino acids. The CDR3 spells CAISARVGEGYTF. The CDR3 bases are TGTGCCATCAGTGCCCGAGTTGGGGAGGGCTACACCTTC.

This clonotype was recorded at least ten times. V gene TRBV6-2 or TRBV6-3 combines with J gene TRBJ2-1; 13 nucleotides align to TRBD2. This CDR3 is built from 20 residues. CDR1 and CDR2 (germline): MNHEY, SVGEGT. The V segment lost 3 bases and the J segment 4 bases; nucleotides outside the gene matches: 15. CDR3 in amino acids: CASSYLSGYGTSGTYNEQFF. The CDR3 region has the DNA TGTGCCAGCAGTTATTTGTCGGGCTACGGGACTAGCGGGACATACAATGAGCAGTTCTTC.

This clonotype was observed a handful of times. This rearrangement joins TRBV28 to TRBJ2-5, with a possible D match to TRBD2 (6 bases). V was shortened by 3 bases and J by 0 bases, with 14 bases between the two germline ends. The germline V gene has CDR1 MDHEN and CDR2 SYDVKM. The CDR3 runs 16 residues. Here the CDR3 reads CASSFSGGVDQETQYF. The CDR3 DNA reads TGTGCCAGCAGTTTCTCCGGGGGAGTCGACCAAGAGACCCAGTACTTC.

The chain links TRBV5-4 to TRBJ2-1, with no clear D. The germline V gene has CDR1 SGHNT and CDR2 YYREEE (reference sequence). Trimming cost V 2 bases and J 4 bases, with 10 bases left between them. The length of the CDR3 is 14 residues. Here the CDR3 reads CASSFAHLYNEQFF. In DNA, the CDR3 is TGTGCCAGCAGCTTTGCACATCTTTACAATGAGCAGTTCTTC.

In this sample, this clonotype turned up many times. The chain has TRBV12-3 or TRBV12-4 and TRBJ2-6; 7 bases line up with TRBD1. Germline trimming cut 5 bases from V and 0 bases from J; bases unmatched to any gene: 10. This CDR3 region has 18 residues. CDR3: CASSPMTGRSSGANVLTF. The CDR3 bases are TGTGCCAGCAGTCCTATGACAGGGCGTAGCTCTGGGGCCAACGTCCTGACTTTC.

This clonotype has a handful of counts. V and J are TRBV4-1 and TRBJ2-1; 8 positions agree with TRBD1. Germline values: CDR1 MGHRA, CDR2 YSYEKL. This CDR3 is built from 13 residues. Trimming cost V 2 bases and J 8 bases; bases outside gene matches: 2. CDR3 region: CASSQPQGDEQFF. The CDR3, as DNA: TGCGCCAGCAGCCAACCACAGGGGGATGAGCAGTTCTTC.

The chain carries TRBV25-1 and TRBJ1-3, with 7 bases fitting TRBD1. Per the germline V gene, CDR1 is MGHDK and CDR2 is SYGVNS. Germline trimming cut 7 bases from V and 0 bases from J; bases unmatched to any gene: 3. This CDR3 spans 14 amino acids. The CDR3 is CASKGANSGNTIYF. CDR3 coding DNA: TGTGCCAGCAAGGGGGCGAACTCTGGAAACACCATATATTTT.

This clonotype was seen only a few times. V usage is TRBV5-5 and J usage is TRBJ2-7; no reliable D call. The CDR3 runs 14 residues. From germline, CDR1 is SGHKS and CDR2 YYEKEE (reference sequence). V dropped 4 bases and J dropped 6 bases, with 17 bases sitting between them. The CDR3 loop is CASSPGSYSGEQYF. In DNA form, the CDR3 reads TGTGCCAGCAGCCCCGGGTCCTACTCGGGCGAGCAGTACTTC.

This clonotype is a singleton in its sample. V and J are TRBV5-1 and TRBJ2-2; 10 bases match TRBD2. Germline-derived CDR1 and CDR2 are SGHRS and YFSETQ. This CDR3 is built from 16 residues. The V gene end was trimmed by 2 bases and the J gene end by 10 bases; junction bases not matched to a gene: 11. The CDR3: CASSFGVAGGLEELFF. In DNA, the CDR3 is TGCGCCAGCAGCTTCGGAGTAGCGGGAGGTTTAGAGGAGCTGTTTTTT.

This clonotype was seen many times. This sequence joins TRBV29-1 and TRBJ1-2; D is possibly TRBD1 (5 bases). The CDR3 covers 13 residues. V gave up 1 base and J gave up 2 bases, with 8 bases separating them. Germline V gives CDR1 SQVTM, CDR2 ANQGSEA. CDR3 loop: CSVEVGGNYGYTF. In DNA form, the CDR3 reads TGCAGCGTTGAAGTCGGGGGGAACTATGGCTACACCTTC.

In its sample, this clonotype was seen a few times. CDR3 in DNA: TGTGCCACCAGTGATGGTAGCGGGGGCACCGGGGAGCTGTTTTTT. Translating gives CATSDGSGGTGELFF. The chain combines TRBV24-1 with TRBJ2-2, with 9 positions matching TRBD2. CDR1 and CDR2 (germline): KGHDR, SFDVKD. The CDR3 is 15 residues long. After removal of 3 bases from V and 4 bases from J, the junction contained 2 bases not matched to a gene.

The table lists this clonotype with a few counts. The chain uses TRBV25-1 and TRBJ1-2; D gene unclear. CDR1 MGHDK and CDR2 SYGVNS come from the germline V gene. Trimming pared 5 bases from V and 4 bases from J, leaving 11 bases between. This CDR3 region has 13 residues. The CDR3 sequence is CASSSRNFYGYTF. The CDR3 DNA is TGTGCCAGCAGTTCACGAAATTTCTATGGCTACACCTTC.

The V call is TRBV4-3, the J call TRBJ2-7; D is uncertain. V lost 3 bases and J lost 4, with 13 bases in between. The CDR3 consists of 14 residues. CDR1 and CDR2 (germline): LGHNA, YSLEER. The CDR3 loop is CASSQGIMVYEQYF. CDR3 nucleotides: TGCGCCAGCAGCCAGGGGATCATGGTTTACGAGCAGTACTTC.

CDR3 nucleotides: TGTGCCAGCAGCGTAAGACAGGGGGTAAACACCGGGGAGCTGTTTTTT. It is translated as CASSVRQGVNTGELFF. V and J are TRBV9 and TRBJ2-2, with TRBD1 matching over 9 bases. The CDR3 extends over 16 amino acids. The V gene end was trimmed by 1 base and the J gene end by 2 bases; junction bases not matched to a gene: 3. Germline values: CDR1 SGDLS, CDR2 YYNGEE. The full variable domain, in which reference TRBV9 and TRBJ2-2 provide the parts outside the CDR3, is DSGVTQTPKHLITATGQRVTLRCSPRSGDLSVYWYQQSLDQGLQFLIQYYNGEERAKGNILERFSAQQFPDLHSELNLSSLELGDSALYFCASSVRQGVNTGELFFGEGSRLTVL.

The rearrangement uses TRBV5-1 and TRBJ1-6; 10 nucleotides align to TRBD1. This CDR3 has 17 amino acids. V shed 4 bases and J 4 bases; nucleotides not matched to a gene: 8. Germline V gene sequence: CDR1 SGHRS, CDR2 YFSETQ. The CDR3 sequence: CASSIGQGEAYNSPLHF. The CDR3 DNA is TGCGCCAGCAGCATAGGACAGGGGGAAGCTTATAATTCACCCCTCCACTTT.

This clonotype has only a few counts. The CDR3 spells CASRPSQGADTEAFF. The CDR3 nucleotides read TGCGCCAGCAGGCCGTCACAGGGGGCCGACACTGAAGCTTTCTTT. This chain links TRBV5-1 with TRBJ1-1, with 9 bases lining up with TRBD1. The CDR3 is 15 residues long. The germline V gene encodes CDR1 SGHRS and CDR2 YFSETQ. V was pared by 5 bases and J by 3 bases, with 8 bases of the junction left unmatched.

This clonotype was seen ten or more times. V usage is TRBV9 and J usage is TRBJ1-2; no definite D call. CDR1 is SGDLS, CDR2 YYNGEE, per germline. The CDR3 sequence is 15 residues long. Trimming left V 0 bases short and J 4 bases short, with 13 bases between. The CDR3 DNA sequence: TGTGCCAGCAGCGTAGAGGTTACGCTGGCCTATGGCTACACCTTC. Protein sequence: CASSVEVTLAYGYTF.

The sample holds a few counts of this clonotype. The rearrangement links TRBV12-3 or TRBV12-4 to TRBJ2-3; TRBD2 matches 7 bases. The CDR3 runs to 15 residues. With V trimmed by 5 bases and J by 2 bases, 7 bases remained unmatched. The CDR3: CASSPSGAYTDTQYF. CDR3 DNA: TGTGCCAGCAGTCCCAGCGGGGCCTACACAGATACGCAGTATTTT.

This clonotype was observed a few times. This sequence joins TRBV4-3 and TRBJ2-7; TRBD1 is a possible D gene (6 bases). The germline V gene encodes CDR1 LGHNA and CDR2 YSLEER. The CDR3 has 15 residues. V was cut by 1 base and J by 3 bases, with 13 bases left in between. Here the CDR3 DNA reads TGCGCCAGCAGCCAAGGGGCAGGGGACAACTACGAGCAGTACTTC. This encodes CASSQGAGDNYEQYF.